The T cell receptor beta chain described here comes from a study of T cells in Graves' hyperthyroidism and ophthalmopathy. To note about this clonotype: What it recognizes is unknown.

Amplified regions were TCR beta CDR3 sequences from RNA transcripts. HTBI primers were employed in a first-round RT-PCR of the TCR CDR3. TCRdb re-analysed the multiplex PCR reads in MiXCR, keeping a single row per CDR3 protein. The sample contains roughly 580,000 distinct CDR3 sequences, more than 45% of which appear only once. Whole-study findings and limits: Stable hyperthyroidism was separated from ophthalmopathy by a model based on 13 V-J features. Most clonotypes that expanded in the thyroid above 0.001 also showed up in blood. Before onset, ophthalmopathy was predicted by the model a median roughly six months earlier.

Uncontrolled infection, other autoimmune disease, pregnancy or lactation excluded patients. Trimming cost V 4 bases and J 1 base, with 3 bases left between them. This CDR3 has 12 amino acids. Germline V gene data show CDR1 as LNHDA and CDR2 as SQIVND (reference sequence). Sequencing was carried out using peripheral blood or thyroid tissue (not recorded which). This receptor was taken from a woman aged 18 to 35 with Graves' hyperthyroidism. The rearrangement links TRBV19 to TRBJ2-3; D is undetermined. CDR3 loop: CASSTRTDTQYF. The CDR3 DNA sequence: TGTGCCAGTAGTACCCGCACAGATACGCAGTATTTT.